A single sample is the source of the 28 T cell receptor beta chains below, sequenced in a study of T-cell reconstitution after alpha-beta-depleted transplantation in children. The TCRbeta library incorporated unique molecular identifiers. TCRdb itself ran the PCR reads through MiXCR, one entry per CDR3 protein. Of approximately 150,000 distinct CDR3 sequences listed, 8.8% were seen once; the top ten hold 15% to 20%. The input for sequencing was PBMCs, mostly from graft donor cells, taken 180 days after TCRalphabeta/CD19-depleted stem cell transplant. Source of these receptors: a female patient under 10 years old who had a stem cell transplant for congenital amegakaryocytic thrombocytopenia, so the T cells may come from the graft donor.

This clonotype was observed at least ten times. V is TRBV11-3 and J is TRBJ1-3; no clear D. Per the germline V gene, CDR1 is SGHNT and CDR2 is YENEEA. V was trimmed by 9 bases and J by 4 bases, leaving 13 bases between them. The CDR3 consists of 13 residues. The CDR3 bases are TGTGCCAGGGGCCGTTTTACAGGAAACACCATATATTTT. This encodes CARGRFTGNTIYF.

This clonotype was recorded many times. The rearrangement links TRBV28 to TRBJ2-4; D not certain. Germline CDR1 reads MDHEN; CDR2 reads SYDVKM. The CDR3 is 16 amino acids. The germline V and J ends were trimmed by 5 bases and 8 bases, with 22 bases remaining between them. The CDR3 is CASSLQFGPPRDIQYF. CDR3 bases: TGTGCCAGCAGTCTACAATTCGGACCCCCAAGGGACATTCAGTACTTC. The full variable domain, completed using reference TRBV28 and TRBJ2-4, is DVKVTQSSRYLVKRTGEKVFLECVQDMDHENMFWYRQDPGLGLRLIYFSYDVKMKEKGDIPEGYSVSREKKERFSLILESASTNQTSMYLCASSLQFGPPRDIQYFGAGTRLSVL.

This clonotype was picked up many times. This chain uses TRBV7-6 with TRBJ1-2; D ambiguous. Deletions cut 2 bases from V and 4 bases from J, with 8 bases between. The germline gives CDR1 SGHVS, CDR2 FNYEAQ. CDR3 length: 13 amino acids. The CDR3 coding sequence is TGTGCCAGCAGCTTATCTGGGTTCTATGGCTACACCTTC. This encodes CASSLSGFYGYTF.

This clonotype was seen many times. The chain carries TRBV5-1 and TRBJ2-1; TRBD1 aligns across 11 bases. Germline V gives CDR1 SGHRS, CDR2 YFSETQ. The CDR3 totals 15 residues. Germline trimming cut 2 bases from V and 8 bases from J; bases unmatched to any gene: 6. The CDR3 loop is CASSFRDRGRDEQFF. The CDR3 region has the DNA TGCGCCAGCAGCTTCCGGGACAGGGGGAGGGATGAGCAGTTCTTC.

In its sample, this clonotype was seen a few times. The CDR3, as DNA: TGTGCCAGCAGCCACGGACAAAGTCACTTCCAAGAGACCCAGTACTTC. This codes for CASSHGQSHFQETQYF. This chain connects TRBV3-1 to TRBJ2-5; the D gene is possibly TRBD1 (5 bases). This CDR3 is built from 16 residues. Per germline, CDR1 LGHDT and CDR2 YNNKEL (reference sequence). Trimming cost V 3 bases and J 1 base, with 15 bases left between them.

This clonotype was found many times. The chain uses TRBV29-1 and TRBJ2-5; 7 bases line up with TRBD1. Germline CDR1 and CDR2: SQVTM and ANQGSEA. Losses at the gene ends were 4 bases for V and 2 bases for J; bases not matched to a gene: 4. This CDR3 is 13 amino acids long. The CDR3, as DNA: TGCAGCGTTGGGGGACAGTCACAAGAGACCCAGTACTTC. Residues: CSVGGQSQETQYF.

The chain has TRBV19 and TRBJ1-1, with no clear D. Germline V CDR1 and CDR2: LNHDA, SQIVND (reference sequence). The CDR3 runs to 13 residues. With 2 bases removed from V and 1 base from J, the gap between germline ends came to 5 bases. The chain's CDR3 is CASSISGNTEAFF. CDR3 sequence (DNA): TGTGCCAGTAGTATATCAGGGAACACTGAAGCTTTCTTT.

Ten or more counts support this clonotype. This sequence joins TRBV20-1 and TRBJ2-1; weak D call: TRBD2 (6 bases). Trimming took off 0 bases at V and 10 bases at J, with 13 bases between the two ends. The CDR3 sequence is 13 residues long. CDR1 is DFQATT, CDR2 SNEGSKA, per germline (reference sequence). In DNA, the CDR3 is TGCAGTGCTAGAGATCGAAGCGGGCCCGAGCAGTTCTTC. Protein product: CSARDRSGPEQFF.

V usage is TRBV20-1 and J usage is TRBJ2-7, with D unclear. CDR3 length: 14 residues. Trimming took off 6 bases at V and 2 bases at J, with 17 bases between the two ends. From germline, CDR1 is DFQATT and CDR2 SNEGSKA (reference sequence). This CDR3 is CSAKDTMNTYEQYF. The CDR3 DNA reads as TGCAGTGCAAAAGACACCATGAATACCTACGAGCAGTACTTC.

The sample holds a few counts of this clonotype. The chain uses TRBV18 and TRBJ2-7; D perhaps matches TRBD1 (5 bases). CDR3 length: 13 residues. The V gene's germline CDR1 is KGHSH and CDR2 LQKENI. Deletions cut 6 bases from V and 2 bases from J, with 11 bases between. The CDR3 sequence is CASSGQQAYEQYF. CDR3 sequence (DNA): TGTGCCAGCTCCGGACAACAGGCCTACGAGCAGTACTTC.

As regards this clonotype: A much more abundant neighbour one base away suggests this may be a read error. The CDR3: CASSLPMGLLQETQYF. The CDR3 bases are TGTGCCAGCAGCTTGCCCATGGGGCTCCTCCAAGAGACCCAGTACTTC. The chain carries TRBV5-6 and TRBJ2-5, with a possible D match to TRBD1 (5 bases). The V and J ends lost 1 base and 1 base respectively, with 14 bases between them. From germline, CDR1 is SGHDT and CDR2 YYEEEE. The CDR3 has 16 residues.

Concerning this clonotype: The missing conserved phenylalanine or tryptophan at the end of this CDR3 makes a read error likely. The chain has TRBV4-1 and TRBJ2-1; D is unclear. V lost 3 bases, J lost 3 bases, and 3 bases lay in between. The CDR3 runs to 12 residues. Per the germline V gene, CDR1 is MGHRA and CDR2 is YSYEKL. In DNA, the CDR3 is TGCGCCAGCAGCCATCTCTACAATGAGCAGTTCTCC. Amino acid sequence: CASSHLYNEQFS.

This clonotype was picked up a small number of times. CDR3 protein: CASTAGGYYNEQFF. CDR3 DNA sequence: TGTGCCAGCACGGCGGGGGGTTACTACAATGAGCAGTTCTTC. V and J are TRBV27 and TRBJ2-1; TRBD2 agrees at 8 bases. V shed 7 bases and J 3 bases; nucleotides not matched to a gene: 5. Germline loops: CDR1 MNHEY, CDR2 SMNVEV (reference sequence). The CDR3 contains 14 residues.

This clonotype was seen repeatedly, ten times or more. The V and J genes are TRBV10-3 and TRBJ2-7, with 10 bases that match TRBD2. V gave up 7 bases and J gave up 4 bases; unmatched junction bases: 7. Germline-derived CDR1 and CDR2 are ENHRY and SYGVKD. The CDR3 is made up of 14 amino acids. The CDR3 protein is CAITASGSGYEQYF. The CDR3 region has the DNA TGTGCCATCACCGCTAGCGGGAGTGGGTACGAGCAGTACTTC.

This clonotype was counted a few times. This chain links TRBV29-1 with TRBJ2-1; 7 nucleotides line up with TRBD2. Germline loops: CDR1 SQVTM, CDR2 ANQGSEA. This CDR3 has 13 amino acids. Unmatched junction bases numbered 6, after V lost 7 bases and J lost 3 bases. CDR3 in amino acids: CSGGRADYNEQFF. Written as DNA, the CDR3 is TGCAGCGGAGGGAGGGCCGACTACAATGAGCAGTTCTTC.

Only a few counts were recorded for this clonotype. CDR3 DNA: TGCGCCAGCAGGCTTAGCGGGGGGGGTTTCGGGGAGCTGTTTTTT. Amino acid sequence: CASRLSGGGFGELFF. This sequence joins TRBV4-1 and TRBJ2-2, with 11 bases matching TRBD2. Per germline, CDR1 MGHRA and CDR2 YSYEKL. CDR3 length equals 15 residues. With V trimmed by 6 bases and J by 7 bases, 7 bases remained unmatched.

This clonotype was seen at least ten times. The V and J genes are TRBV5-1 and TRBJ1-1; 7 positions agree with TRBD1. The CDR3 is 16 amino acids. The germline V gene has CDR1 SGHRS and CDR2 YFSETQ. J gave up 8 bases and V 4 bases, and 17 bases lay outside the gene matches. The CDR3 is CASSVNTGAFRVEAFF. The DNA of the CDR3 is TGCGCCAGCAGCGTTAATACAGGGGCCTTTAGAGTGGAAGCTTTCTTT.

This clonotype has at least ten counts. CDR3 sequence (DNA): TGCAGTGCTACCCTGACGGGTCCCTACGAGCAGTACTTC. This codes for CSATLTGPYEQYF. The chain uses TRBV20-1 and TRBJ2-7; no definite D call. CDR1 is DFQATT, CDR2 SNEGSKA, per germline (reference sequence). The CDR3 is 13 amino acids. Trimming pared 4 bases from V and 2 bases from J, leaving 12 bases between.

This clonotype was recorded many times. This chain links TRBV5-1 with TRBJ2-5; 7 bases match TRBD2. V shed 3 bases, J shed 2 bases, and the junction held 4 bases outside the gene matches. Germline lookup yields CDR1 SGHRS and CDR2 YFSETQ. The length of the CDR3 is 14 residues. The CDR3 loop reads CASSWEGSQETQYF. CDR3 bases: TGCGCCAGCAGCTGGGAGGGCTCACAAGAGACCCAGTACTTC.

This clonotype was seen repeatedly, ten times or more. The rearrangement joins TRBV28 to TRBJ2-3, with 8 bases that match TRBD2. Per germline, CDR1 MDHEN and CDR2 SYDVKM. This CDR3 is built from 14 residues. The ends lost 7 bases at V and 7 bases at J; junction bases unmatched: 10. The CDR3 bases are TGTGCCAGCACCGGGGGGGTTACCCATAATACGCAGTATTTT. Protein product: CASTGGVTHNTQYF.

CDR3 loop: CSVRQINEKLFF. The CDR3, as DNA: TGCAGCGTTCGGCAGATTAATGAAAAACTGTTTTTT. The chain joins TRBV29-1 to TRBJ1-4; D not certain. This CDR3 has 12 residues. V was pared by 5 bases and J by 4 bases, with 8 bases between. Germline-derived CDR1 and CDR2 are SQVTM and ANQGSEA.

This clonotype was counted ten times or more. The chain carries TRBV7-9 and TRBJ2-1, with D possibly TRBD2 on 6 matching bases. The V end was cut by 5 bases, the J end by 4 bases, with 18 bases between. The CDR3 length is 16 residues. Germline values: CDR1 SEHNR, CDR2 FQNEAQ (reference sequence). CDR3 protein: CASSPMRVAAYNEQFF. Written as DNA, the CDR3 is TGTGCCAGCAGCCCCATGCGGGTAGCGGCATACAATGAGCAGTTCTTC.

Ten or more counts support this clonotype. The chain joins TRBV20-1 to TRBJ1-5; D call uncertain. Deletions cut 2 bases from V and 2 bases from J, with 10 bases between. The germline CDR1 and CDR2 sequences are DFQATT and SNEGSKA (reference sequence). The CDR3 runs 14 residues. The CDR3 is CSARYGVGNQPQHF. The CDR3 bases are TGCAGTGCTAGATACGGAGTGGGCAATCAGCCCCAGCATTTT.

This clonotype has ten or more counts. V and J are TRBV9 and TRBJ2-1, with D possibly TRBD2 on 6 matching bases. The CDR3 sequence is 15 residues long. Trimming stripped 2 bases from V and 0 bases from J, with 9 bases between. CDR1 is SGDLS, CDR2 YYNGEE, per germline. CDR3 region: CASSVSGSSYNEQFF. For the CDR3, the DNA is TGTGCCAGCAGCGTTAGCGGCAGCTCCTACAATGAGCAGTTCTTC.

CDR3 bases: TGTGCCAGCCGCCCCGTGTGGATGTCGGGGGGTGACTACACCTTC. Protein sequence: CASRPVWMSGGDYTF. J is TRBJ1-2 and V is TRBV6-1; weak D call: TRBD1 (5 bases). The germline V gene encodes CDR1 MNHNS and CDR2 SASEGT. Between the trimmed V and J ends, which lost 8 bases and 10 bases, there was a span of 26 bases. CDR3 length equals 15 residues.

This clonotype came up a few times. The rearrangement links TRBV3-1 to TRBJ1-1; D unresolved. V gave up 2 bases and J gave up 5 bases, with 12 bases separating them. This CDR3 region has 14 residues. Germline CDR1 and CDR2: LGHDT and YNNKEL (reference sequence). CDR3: CASSQPESETEAFF. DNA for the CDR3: TGTGCCAGCAGCCAACCAGAATCGGAGACTGAAGCTTTCTTT. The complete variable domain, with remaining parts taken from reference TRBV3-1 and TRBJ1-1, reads DTAVSQTPKYLVTQMGNDKSIKCEQNLGHDTMYWYKQDSKKFLKIMFSYNNKELIINETVPNRFSPKSPDKAHLNLHINSLELGDSAVYFCASSQPESETEAFFGQGTRLTVV.

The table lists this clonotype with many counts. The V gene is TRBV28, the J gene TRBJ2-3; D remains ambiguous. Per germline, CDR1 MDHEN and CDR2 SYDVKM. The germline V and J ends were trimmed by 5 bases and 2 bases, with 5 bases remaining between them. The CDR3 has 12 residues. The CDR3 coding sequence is TGTGCCAGCAGTGTATCCACAGATACGCAGTATTTT. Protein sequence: CASSVSTDTQYF. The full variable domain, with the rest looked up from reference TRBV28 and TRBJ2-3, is DVKVTQSSRYLVKRTGEKVFLECVQDMDHENMFWYRQDPGLGLRLIYFSYDVKMKEKGDIPEGYSVSREKKERFSLILESASTNQTSMYLCASSVSTDTQYFGPGTRLTVL.

The CDR3 region has the DNA TGTGCCAGCAGTTACCGACAGGGTAAAAGGGGCAATGAGCAGTTCTTC. Protein product: CASSYRQGKRGNEQFF. J is TRBJ2-1 and V is TRBV12-3 or TRBV12-4; TRBD1 matches 7 bases. Trimming took 4 bases from V and 6 from J; bases not matched to a gene: 12. The CDR3 spans 16 residues.